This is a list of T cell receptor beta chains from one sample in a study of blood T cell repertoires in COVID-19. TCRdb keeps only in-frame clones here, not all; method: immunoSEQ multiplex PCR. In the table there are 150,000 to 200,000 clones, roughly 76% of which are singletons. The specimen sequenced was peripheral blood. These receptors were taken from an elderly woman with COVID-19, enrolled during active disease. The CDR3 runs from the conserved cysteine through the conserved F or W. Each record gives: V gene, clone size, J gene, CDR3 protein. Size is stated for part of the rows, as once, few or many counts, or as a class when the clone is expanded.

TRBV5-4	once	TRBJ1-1	CASSLGQGLNTEAFF
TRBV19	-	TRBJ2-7	CASSLGTSHEQYF
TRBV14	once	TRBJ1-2	CASSPSGQIYYGYTF
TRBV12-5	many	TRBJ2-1	CASGQKRGNSYNEQFF
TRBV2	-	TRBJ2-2	CASSLRDSTGELFF
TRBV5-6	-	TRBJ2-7	CASSLWDSYEQYF
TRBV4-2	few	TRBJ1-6	CASSQRDRDNSPLHF
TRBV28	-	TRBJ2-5	CASSSRDRGPQETQYF
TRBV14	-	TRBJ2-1	CASSQDRTRSHEQFF
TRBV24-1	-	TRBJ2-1	CATSDPGRWAYNEQFF
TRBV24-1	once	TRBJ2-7	CATSPRSGQGSHEQYF
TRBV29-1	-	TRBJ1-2	CSVEPLAGGGYGYTF
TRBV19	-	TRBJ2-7	CASSTQHSGSGEQYF
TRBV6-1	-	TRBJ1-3	CASRETNRGHGNTIYF
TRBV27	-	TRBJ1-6	CASSPQGYSPLHF
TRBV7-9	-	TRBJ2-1	CAIPRTSAYNEQFF
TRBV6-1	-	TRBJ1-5	CASSEEHSWNQPQHF
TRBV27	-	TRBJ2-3	CASGRGDTQYF
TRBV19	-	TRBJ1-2	CATRTEANYGYTF
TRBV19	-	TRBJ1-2	CASSRLQGRRGYGYTF
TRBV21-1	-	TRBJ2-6	CASSKLGGQGAPGANVLTF
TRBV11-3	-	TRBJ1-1	CASSFRQGAGEAFF
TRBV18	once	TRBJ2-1	CASSLLGGTYNEQFF
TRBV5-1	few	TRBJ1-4	CASSPLGGADEKLFF
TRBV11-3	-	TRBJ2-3	CASSPGTVGTDTQYF
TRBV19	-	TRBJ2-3	CASSILGNPTDTQYF
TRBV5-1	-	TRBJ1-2	CASSLVGTGYGYTF
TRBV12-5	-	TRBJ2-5	CASGWVGPSGETQYF
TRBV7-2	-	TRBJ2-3	CASSLESRMQYF
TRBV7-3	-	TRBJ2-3	CASSLEPPGLAGHTDTQYF
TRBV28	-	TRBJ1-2	CASSSPGGHYGYTF
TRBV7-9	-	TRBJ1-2	CASSLAGGYGYTF
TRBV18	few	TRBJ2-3	CASSPVVSTDTQYF
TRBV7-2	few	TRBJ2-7	CASSIWDSSSYEQYF
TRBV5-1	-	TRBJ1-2	CASSLGTGGAWNGYTF
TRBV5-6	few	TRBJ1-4	CASSLVGRGNQKLFF
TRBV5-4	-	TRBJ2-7	CASSRDSPYEQYF
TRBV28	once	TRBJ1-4	CASSPGAAENEKLFF
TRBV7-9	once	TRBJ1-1	CASSFSRDSRNTEAFF
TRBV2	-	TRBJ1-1	CASSERDADTEAFF
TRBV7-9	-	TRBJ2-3	CASSLGPMGPTQYF
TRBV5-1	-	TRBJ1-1	CASSSYDRGLGNTEAFF
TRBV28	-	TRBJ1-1	CASSLLRSGNTEAFF
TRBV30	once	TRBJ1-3	CAWSDETGGNTIYF
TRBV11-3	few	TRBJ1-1	CASRRGEGYTEAFF
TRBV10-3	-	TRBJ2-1	CATGLAGVYNEQFF
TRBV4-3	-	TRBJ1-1	CASSPSGGRNEAFF
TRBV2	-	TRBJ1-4	CASAREATNEKLFF
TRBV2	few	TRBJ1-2	CAGRGQGNYGYTF
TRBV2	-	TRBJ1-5	CASSRQDSNQPQHF
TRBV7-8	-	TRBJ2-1	CASSLEGGHNNEQFF
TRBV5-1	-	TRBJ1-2	CASSSTFGQPLSTYGYTF